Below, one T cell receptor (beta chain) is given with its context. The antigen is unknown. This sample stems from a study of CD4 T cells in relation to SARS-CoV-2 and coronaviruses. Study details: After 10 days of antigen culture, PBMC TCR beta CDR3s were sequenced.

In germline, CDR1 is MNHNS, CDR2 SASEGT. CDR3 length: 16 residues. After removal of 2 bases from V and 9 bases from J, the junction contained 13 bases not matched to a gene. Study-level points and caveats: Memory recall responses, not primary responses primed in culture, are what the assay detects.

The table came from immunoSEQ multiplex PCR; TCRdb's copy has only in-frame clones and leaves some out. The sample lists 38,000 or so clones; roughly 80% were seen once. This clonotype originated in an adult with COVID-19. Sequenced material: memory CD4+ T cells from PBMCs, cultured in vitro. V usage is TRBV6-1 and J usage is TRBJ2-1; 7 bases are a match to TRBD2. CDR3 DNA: TGTGCCAGCAGTGAAACTATGGCTAGCTGGGGGGGTGAGCAGTTCTTC. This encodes CASSETMASWGGEQFF.